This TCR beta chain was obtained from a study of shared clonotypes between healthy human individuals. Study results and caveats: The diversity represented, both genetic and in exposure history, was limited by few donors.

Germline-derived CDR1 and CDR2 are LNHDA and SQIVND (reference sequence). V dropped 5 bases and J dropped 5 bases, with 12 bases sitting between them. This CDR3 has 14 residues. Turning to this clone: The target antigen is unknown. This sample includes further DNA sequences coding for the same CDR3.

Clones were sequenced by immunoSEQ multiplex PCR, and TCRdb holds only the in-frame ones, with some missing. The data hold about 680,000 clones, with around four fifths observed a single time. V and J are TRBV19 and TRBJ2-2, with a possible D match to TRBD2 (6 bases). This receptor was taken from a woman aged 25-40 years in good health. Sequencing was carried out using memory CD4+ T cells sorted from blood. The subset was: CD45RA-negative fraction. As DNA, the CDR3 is TGTGCCAGTAGTGAGCAGGGAGGTACCGGGGAGCTGTTTTTT. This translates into CASSEQGGTGELFF.